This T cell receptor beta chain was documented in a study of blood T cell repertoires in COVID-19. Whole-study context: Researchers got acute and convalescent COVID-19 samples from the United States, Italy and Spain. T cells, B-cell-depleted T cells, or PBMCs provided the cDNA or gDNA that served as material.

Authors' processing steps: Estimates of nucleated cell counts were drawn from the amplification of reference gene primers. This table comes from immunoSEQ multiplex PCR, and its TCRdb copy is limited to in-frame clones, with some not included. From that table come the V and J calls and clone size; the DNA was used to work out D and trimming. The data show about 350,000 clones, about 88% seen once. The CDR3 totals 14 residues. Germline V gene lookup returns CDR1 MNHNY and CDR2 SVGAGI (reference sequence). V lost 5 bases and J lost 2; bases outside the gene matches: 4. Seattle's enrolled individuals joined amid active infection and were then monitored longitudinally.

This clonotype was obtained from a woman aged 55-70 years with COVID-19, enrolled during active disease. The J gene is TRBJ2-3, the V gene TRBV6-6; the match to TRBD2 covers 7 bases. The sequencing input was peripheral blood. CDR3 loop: CASSHGTITDTQYF. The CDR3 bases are TGTGCCAGCAGTCACGGGACTATCACAGATACGCAGTATTTT.